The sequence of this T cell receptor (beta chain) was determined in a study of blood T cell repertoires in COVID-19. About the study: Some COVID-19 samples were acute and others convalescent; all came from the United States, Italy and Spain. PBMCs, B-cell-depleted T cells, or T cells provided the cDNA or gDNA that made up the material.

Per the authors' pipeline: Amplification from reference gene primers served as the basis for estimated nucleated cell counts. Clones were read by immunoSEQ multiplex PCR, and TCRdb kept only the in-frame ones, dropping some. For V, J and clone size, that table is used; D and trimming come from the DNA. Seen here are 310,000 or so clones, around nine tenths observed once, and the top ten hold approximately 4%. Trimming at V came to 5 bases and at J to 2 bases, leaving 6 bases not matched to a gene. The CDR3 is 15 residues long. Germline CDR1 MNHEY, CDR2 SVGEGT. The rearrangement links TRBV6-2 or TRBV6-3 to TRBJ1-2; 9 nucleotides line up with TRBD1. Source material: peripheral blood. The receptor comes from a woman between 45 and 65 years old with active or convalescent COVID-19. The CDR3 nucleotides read TGTGCCAGCAGTCTCACCGGGACAGGGAACTATGGCTACACCTTC. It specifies CASSLTGTGNYGYTF.